The rows below give T cell receptor beta chains drawn from one sample of a study of cytomegalovirus exposure and HLA in healthy donors. TCRdb's table, derived via immunoSEQ multiplex PCR, lists solely in-frame clones and lacks some. This sample carries some 140,000 clones, approximately 71% of them seen once, and the ten largest clones take 2%. The sequenced sample was PBMCs. The source is a young man in good health and CMV-seronegative. CDR3s include the opening cysteine and the closing phenylalanine or tryptophan. D genes are given only for firm matches. For some rows the clone size is stated as once, few or many, or as a class when expanded; others skip it.

clone size: .
D gene: .
J gene: TRBJ2-1
V gene: TRBV14
CDR3 length: 16
CDR3 DNA: TGTGCCAGCAGCGACCTAGTACTGAGCTCCTACAATGAGCAGTTCTTC
CDR3 protein: CASSDLVLSSYNEQFF

clone size: .
D gene: .
J gene: TRBJ1-1
V gene: TRBV5-5
CDR3 length: 13
CDR3 DNA: TGTGCCAGCAGCTTTTCGGGGGACACTGAAGCTTTCTTT
CDR3 protein: CASSFSGDTEAFF

clone size: .
D gene: TRBD2
J gene: TRBJ2-7
V gene: TRBV7-8
CDR3 length: 15
CDR3 DNA: TGTGCCAGCAGCTTTAGGCTAGCGGGAGCTCACGAGCAGTACTTC
CDR3 protein: CASSFRLAGAHEQYF

clone size: .
D gene: .
J gene: TRBJ1-2
V gene: TRBV10-2
CDR3 length: 13
CDR3 DNA: TGCGCCAGCAGTGACGGGGCTAACTATGGCTACACCTTC
CDR3 protein: CASSDGANYGYTF

clone size: .
D gene: .
J gene: TRBJ2-1
V gene: TRBV7-3
CDR3 length: 14
CDR3 DNA: TGTGCCAGCAGCCTTGACTACCGATACAATGAGCAGTTCTTC
CDR3 protein: CASSLDYRYNEQFF

clone size: .
D gene: TRBD1
J gene: TRBJ2-2
V gene: TRBV7-7
CDR3 length: 15
CDR3 DNA: TGTGCTAGCAGCTGGGAGACAGGGCGTACCGGGGAGCTGTTTTTT
CDR3 protein: CASSWETGRTGELFF

clone size: once
D gene: TRBD2
J gene: TRBJ2-2
V gene: TRBV14
CDR3 length: 15
CDR3 DNA: TGTGCCAGCAGCCAAGCGGGAGGGGGCACCGGGGAGCTGTTTTTT
CDR3 protein: CASSQAGGGTGELFF

clone size: .
D gene: .
J gene: TRBJ2-3
V gene: TRBV11-2
CDR3 length: 14
CDR3 DNA: TGTGCCAGCTCCTGGGACTCGGGCACAGATACGCAGTATTTT
CDR3 protein: CASSWDSGTDTQYF

clone size: few
D gene: .
J gene: TRBJ2-1
V gene: TRBV11-1
CDR3 length: 12
CDR3 DNA: TGTGCCAGCAGAATCGGGTACAATGAGCAGTTCTTC
CDR3 protein: CASRIGYNEQFF

clone size: once
D gene: .
J gene: TRBJ1-5
V gene: TRBV1
CDR3 length: 19
CDR3 DNA: TGCACCAGCAGCCAAGATTTTCCGGGAGGGTTTGGGAGCAATCAGCCCCAGCATTTT
CDR3 protein: CTSSQDFPGGFGSNQPQHF

clone size: .
D gene: TRBD2
J gene: TRBJ2-5
V gene: TRBV7-7
CDR3 length: 17
CDR3 DNA: TGTGCTAGCAGCTTAGGTGAATTTCTAGCGGGAGCGGTGACCCAGTACTTC
CDR3 protein: CASSLGEFLAGAVTQYF

clone size: .
D gene: TRBD2
J gene: TRBJ2-7
V gene: TRBV5-1
CDR3 length: 17
CDR3 DNA: TGCGCCAGCAGCGCAGGGACTAGCGGGAGAGGGTGGTACGAGCAGTACTTC
CDR3 protein: CASSAGTSGRGWYEQYF

clone size: .
D gene: TRBD2
J gene: TRBJ2-3
V gene: TRBV4-1
CDR3 length: 12
CDR3 DNA: TGCGCCAGCAGCGGCCTAGCGGGAGCTTCGCATTTT
CDR3 protein: CASSGLAGASHF

clone size: .
D gene: .
J gene: TRBJ2-3
V gene: TRBV7-9
CDR3 length: 15
CDR3 DNA: TGTGCCAGCAGCTTAGTTGTGTTATCGGGGGATACGCAGTATTTT
CDR3 protein: CASSLVVLSGDTQYF

clone size: .
D gene: TRBD1
J gene: TRBJ2-7
V gene: TRBV30
CDR3 length: 12
CDR3 DNA: TGTGCCTGGAGGGGGACAGGGGACGAGCAGTACTTC
CDR3 protein: CAWRGTGDEQYF

clone size: few
D gene: .
J gene: TRBJ2-7
V gene: TRBV18
CDR3 length: 15
CDR3 DNA: TGTGCCAGCTCACCACCGTTTGTGGGAGCGGAAGAGCAGTACTTC
CDR3 protein: CASSPPFVGAEEQYF

clone size: .
D gene: .
J gene: TRBJ1-2
V gene: TRBV2
CDR3 length: 14
CDR3 DNA: TGTGCCAGCAGGGACCGGGGGGGCTCCCGTGGCTACACCTTC
CDR3 protein: CASRDRGGSRGYTF

clone size: .
D gene: TRBD1
J gene: TRBJ2-2
V gene: TRBV7-9
CDR3 length: 16
CDR3 DNA: TGTGCCAGCAGCCCATGGACAGGGGGCCATACTCGGGAGCTGTTTTTT
CDR3 protein: CASSPWTGGHTRELFF

clone size: .
D gene: TRBD1
J gene: TRBJ2-7
V gene: TRBV28
CDR3 length: 14
CDR3 DNA: TGTGCCAGCAAGGGGACAGCAATTCCCTACGAGCAGTACTTC
CDR3 protein: CASKGTAIPYEQYF

clone size: few
D gene: TRBD1
J gene: TRBJ2-7
V gene: TRBV6-6
CDR3 length: 14
CDR3 DNA: TGTGCCAGCAGTTACGGGACAGGGGGATACGAGCAGTACTTC
CDR3 protein: CASSYGTGGYEQYF

clone size: .
D gene: TRBD1
J gene: TRBJ2-3
V gene: TRBV7-8
CDR3 length: 16
CDR3 DNA: TGTGCCAGCAGCTCCAGACAGGGCGAGGTCGCAGATACGCAGTATTTT
CDR3 protein: CASSSRQGEVADTQYF

clone size: .
D gene: .
J gene: TRBJ2-3
V gene: TRBV5-1
CDR3 length: 15
CDR3 DNA: TGCGCCAGCAGCTTGGCGTCTGCGGAATTAGATACGCAGTATTTT
CDR3 protein: CASSLASAELDTQYF

clone size: .
D gene: .
J gene: TRBJ1-2
V gene: TRBV9
CDR3 length: 14
CDR3 DNA: TGTGCCAGCAGCGGGAGTGGGGCAGGCTATGGCTACACCTTC
CDR3 protein: CASSGSGAGYGYTF

clone size: few
D gene: .
J gene: TRBJ1-1
V gene: TRBV6-4
CDR3 length: 14
CDR3 DNA: TGTGCCAGCTGTGCCGAAGGGGAATGCACTGAAGCTTTCTTT
CDR3 protein: CASCAEGECTEAFF

clone size: .
D gene: .
J gene: TRBJ1-4
V gene: TRBV7-9
CDR3 length: 13
CDR3 DNA: TGTGCCAGCAGCCCCCTATTTCCCGAAAAACTGTTTTTT
CDR3 protein: CASSPLFPEKLFF

clone size: .
D gene: .
J gene: TRBJ2-7
V gene: TRBV27
CDR3 length: 15
CDR3 DNA: TGTGCCAGCAGCCGGGACACCCAATCATCCTACGAGCAGTACTTC
CDR3 protein: CASSRDTQSSYEQYF

clone size: .
D gene: .
J gene: TRBJ1-1
V gene: TRBV5-1
CDR3 length: 14
CDR3 DNA: TGCGCCAGCAGCTTGCTCCGTTGGGCCACTGAAGCTTTCTTT
CDR3 protein: CASSLLRWATEAFF

clone size: few
D gene: TRBD2
J gene: TRBJ2-1
V gene: TRBV6-6
CDR3 length: 16
CDR3 DNA: TGTGCCAGCAGGACCGCTACTAGCGGGCGACTCGGCGAGCAGTTCTTC
CDR3 protein: CASRTATSGRLGEQFF

clone size: .
D gene: .
J gene: TRBJ2-7
V gene: TRBV5-1
CDR3 length: 14
CDR3 DNA: TGCGCCAGCAGTGACACAAACCCATCCTACGAGCAGTACTTC
CDR3 protein: CASSDTNPSYEQYF

clone size: .
D gene: .
J gene: TRBJ2-7
V gene: TRBV19
CDR3 length: 15
CDR3 DNA: TGTGCCAGTAGTATAGCGCTAGCTGCCTCCTACGAGCAGTACTTC
CDR3 protein: CASSIALAASYEQYF

clone size: .
D gene: TRBD1
J gene: TRBJ1-1
V gene: TRBV13
CDR3 length: 15
CDR3 DNA: TGTGCCAGCAGCTCTACAGGGGGCTTTTACCCTGAAGCTTTCTTT
CDR3 protein: CASSSTGGFYPEAFF

clone size: .
D gene: .
J gene: TRBJ2-7
V gene: TRBV2
CDR3 length: 15
CDR3 DNA: TGTGCCAGCTCCCGAGGGGCTAGCGAACAGTACGAGCAGTACTTC
CDR3 protein: CASSRGASEQYEQYF

clone size: .
D gene: TRBD2
J gene: TRBJ2-1
V gene: TRBV15
CDR3 length: 12
CDR3 DNA: TGTGCCACCAGCTGGGGGGGTGCTAGACCGTTCTTC
CDR3 protein: CATSWGGARPFF